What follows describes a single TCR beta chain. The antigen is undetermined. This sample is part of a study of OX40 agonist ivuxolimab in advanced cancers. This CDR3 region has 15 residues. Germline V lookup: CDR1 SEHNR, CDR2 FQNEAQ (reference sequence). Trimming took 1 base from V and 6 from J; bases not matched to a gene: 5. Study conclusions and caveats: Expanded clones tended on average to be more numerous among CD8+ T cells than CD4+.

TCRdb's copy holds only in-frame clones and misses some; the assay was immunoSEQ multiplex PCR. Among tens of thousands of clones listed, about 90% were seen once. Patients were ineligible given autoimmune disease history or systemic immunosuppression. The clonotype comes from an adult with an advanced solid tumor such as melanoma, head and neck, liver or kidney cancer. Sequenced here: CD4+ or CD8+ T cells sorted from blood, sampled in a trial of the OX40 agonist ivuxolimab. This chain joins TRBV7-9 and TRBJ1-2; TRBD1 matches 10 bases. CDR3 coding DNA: TGTGCCAGCAGCTTAGGTTCCGGGACAGGGGATGGCTACACCTTC. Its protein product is CASSLGSGTGDGYTF.